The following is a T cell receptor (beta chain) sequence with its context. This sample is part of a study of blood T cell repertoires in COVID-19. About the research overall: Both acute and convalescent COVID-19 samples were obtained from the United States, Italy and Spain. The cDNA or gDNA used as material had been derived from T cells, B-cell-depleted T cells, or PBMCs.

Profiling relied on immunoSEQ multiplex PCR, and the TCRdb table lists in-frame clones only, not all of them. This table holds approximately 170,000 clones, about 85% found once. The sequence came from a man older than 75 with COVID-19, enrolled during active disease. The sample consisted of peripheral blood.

The CDR3 DNA reads TGTGCCATCAGCAGACTCGTCGGGAACACTGAAGCTTTCTTT. Protein product: CAISRLVGNTEAFF. The chain has TRBV10-3 and TRBJ1-1; no clear D. The V end lost 6 bases, the J end lost 1 base, and 12 bases lay between the germline ends. Germline lookup yields CDR1 ENHRY and CDR2 SYGVKD. This CDR3 comprises 14 residues.